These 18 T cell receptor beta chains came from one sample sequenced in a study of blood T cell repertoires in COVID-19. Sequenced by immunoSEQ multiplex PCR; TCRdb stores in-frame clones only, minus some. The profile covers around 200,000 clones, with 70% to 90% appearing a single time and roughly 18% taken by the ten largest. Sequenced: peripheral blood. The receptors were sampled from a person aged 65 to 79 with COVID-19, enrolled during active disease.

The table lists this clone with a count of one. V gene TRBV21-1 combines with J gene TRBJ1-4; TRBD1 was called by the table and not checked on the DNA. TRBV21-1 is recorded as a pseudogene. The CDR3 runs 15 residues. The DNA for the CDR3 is TGTGCCAGCAGCAAAAGAGGGACAGGGGGAGAAAAACTGTTTTTT. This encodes CASSKRGTGGEKLFF.

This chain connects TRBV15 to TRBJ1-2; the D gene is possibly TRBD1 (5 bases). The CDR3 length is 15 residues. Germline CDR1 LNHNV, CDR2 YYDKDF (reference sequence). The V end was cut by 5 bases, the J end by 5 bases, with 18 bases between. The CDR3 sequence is CATSSEGQGIYGYTF. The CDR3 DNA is TGTGCCACCAGCTCCGAAGGGCAGGGAATATATGGCTACACCTTC. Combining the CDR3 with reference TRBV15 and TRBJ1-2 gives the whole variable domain DAMVIQNPRYQVTQFGKPVTLSCSQTLNHNVMYWYQQKSSQAPKLLFHYYDKDFNNEADTPDNFQSRRPNTSFCFLDIRSPGLGDTAMYLCATSSEGQGIYGYTFGSGTRLTVV.

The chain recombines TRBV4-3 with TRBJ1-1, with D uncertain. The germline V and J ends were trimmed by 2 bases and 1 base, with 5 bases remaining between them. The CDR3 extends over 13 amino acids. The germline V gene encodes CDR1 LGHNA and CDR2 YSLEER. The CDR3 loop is CASSQTWNTEAFF. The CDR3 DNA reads TGCGCCAGCAGCCAAACTTGGAACACTGAAGCTTTCTTT.

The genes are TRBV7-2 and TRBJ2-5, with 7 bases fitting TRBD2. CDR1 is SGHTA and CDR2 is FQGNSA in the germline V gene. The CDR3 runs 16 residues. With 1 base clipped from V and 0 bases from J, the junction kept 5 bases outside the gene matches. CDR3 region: CASSLVGEGYQETQYF. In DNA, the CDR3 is TGTGCCAGCAGCTTAGTAGGGGAGGGGTACCAAGAGACCCAGTACTTC.

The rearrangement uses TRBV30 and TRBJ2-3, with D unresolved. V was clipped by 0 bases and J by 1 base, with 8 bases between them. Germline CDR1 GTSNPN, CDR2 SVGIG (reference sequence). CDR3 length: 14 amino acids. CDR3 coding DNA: TGTGCCTGGAGTGTACGAGAGGGCACAGATACGCAGTATTTT. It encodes CAWSVREGTDTQYF.

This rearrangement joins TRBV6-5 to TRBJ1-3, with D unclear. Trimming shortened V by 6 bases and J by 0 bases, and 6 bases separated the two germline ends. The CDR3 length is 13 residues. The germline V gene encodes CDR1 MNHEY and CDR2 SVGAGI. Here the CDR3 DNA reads TGTGCCAGCAGATCCAACTCTGGAAACACCATATATTTT. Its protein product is CASRSNSGNTIYF.

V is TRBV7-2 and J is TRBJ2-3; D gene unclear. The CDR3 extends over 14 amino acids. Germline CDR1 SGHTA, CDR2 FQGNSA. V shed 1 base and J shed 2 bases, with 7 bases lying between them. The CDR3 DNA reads TGTGCCAGCAGCTTAGTGGGCCCCACAGATACGCAGTATTTT. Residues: CASSLVGPTDTQYF.

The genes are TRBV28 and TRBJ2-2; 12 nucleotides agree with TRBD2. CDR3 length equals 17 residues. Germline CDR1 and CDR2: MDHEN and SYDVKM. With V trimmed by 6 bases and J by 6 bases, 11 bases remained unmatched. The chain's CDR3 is CASSPARLAGGAGELFF. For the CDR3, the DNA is TGTGCCAGCAGCCCCGCCCGGCTAGCGGGGGGGGCCGGGGAGCTGTTTTTT.

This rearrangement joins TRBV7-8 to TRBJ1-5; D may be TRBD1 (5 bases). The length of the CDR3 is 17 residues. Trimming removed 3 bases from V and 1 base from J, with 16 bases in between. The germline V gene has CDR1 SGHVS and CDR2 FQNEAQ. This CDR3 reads CASSFTTAGGSNQPQHF. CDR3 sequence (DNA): TGTGCCAGCAGCTTCACTACCGCCGGGGGGAGCAATCAGCCCCAGCATTTT.

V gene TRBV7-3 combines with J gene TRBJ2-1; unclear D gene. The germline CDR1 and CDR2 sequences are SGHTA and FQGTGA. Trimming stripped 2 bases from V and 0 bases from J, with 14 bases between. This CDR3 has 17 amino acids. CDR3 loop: CASSLLGASSSYNEQFF. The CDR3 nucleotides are TGTGCCAGCAGCTTATTAGGAGCCTCCTCCTCCTACAATGAGCAGTTCTTC.

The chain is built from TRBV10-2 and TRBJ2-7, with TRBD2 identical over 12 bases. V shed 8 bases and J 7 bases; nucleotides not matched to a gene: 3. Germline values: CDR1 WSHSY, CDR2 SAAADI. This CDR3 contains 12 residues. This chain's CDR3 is CASGGLAGEQYF. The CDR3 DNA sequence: TGCGCCAGCGGAGGACTAGCGGGAGAGCAGTACTTC.

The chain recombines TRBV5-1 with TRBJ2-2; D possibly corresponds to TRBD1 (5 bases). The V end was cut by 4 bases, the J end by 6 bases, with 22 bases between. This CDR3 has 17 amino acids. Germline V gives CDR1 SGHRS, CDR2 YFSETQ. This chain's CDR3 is CASSIGTPSWGSGELFF. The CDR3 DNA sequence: TGCGCCAGCAGCATAGGAACACCGAGTTGGGGCTCCGGGGAGCTGTTTTTT.

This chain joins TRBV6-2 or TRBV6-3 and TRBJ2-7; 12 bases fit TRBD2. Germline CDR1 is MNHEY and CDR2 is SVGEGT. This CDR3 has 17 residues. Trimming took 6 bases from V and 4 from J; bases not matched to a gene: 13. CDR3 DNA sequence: TGTGCCAGCAGCACCGGGACTAGCGGGCCCGGATCATACGAGCAGTACTTC. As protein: CASSTGTSGPGSYEQYF.

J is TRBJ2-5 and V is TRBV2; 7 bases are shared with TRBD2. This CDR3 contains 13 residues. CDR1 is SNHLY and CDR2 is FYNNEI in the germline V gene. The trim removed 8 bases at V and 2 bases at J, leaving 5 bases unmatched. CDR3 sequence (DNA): TGTGCCAGCGCTGGCGGGAGACAAGAGACCCAGTACTTC. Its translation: CASAGGRQETQYF.

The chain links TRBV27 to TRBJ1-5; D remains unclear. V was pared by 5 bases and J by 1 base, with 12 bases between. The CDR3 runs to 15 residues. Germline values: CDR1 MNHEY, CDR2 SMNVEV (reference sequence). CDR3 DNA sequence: TGTGCCAGCAGTGTGAGGGATGGGAGCAATCAGCCCCAGCATTTT. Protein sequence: CASSVRDGSNQPQHF.

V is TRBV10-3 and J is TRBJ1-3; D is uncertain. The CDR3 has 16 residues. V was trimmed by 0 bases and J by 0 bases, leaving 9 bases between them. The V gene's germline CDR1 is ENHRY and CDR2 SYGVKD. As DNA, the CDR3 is TGTGCCATCAGTGAGTCGAGTGAGCCCTCTGGAAACACCATATATTTT. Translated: CAISESSEPSGNTIYF.

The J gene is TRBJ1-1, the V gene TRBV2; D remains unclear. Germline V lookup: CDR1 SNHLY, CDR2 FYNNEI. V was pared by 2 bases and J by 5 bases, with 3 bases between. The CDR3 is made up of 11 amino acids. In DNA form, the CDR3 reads TGTGCCAGCAGTGAACGGACTGAAGCTTTCTTT. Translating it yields CASSERTEAFF.

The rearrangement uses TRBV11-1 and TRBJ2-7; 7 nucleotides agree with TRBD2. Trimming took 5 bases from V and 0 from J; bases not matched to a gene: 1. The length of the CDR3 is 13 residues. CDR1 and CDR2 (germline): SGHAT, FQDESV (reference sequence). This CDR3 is CASSRGSSYEQYF. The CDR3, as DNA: TGTGCCAGCAGCCGCGGGAGCTCCTACGAGCAGTACTTC.